This TCR beta chain derives from a study of CD8 T cells in Susac syndrome (dated by TCRdb to the late 2010s). About the investigation overall: Whether CD8+ T cell activation and differentiation in Susac syndrome was antigen driven was tested using repertoire sequencing. CD8+ T cell repertoire clonality was compared between fewer than 13 healthy donors, approximately 14 Susac syndrome patients and some 15 multiple sclerosis patients.

Peripheral blood CD8+ and CD4+ T cells from healthy donors, Susac syndrome patients and multiple sclerosis patients were profiled using high-throughput TCR beta sequencing. The multiple sclerosis controls were treatment-naive patients who had stable or active relapsing-remitting disease and met the revised McDonald criteria. CD8+ TEMRA cells were enriched by FACS, while bulk CD8+ and CD4+ T cells were purified by magnetic negative isolation. Blood was collected in EDTA tubes and processed within 24 hours, with PBMCs isolated through density gradient centrifugation. PBMCs intended for TCR sequencing were cryopreserved in liquid nitrogen and thawed later in a water bath at 37 degrees C. The sorted or isolated CD4+, CD8+ and CD8+ TEMRA cells reached a purity of at least 90%. RNA was extracted using the RNeasy kit, and roughly 0.5 to 1 microgram was reverse transcribed with random hexamers. The immunoSEQ multiplex PCR assay, covering 54 Vbeta and 13 Jbeta segments, was used to amplify TCR beta CDR3 regions. Bias from PCR amplification was corrected by using a synthetic template baseline for primer optimization and for computational correction. The study's own analysis went as follows. Reads were annotated to V, D and J genes per IMGT and analyzed with immunoSEQ Analyzer, keeping only productive sequences. Clonality was calculated as one minus the Shannon entropy normalized by log2 of the number of productive unique sequences. For each patient and control, public and private clones were evaluated among the 100 most prevalent clones. A clone was defined as Susac-specific if it was absent from the healthy and MS cohorts, from 1052 published viral clones and from other ImmuneACCESS disease sequences. Using fastp at Q25 and MiXCR, TCRdb reprocessed the public reads and kept productive beta chains. Each entry merges the rows of one CDR3 protein and shows their most common DNA and genes. The V and J calls follow TCRdb's processing rather than the paper's. In this sample the table shows about 180,000 distinct CDR3 sequences, approximately 95% of which occur a single time. The top ten clonotypes cover around 0.15% of the sample.

What the work shows at the level of the full study, not this receptor alone: The study acknowledged that relatively few individuals were included in the TCR sequencing and HLA analysis.

Compared with germline, V lacks 6 bases and J lacks 2 bases; bases without a gene match: 5. CDR1 SNHLY and CDR2 FYNNEI are derived from the germline V gene. Including cysteine and phenylalanine, the CDR3 has 14 amino acids. Only the CDR3 part of the read is kept: 42 bases, read in frame from the first base. Points on this clonotype: The clone's antigen remains unknown. No base qualities exist here, and no much larger clone lies one base off it.

Sequenced: CD8+ T cells from PBMCs. The sequence was obtained from a human donor with multiple sclerosis. The rearrangement joined TRBV2 to TRBJ2-3, with 7 bases aligning to TRBD2. The DNA sequence is given as TGTGCCAGCAGAGTAGCGGGCCTCACAGATACGCAGTATTTT. Translated, it gives CASRVAGLTDTQYF.